This TCR beta chain comes out of a study of molecular identifiers for immune sequencing clone quantification (dated by TCRdb to 2016 to 2019). Concerning the study at large: For a replicate experiment, the RNA from either around 20,000 or 99,000 naive CD8 T cells was divided into five aliquots, and four of those aliquots went on to sequencing. The study was a methods study using CD8 T cells to benchmark molecular-identifier clustering-based TCR repertoire sequencing (MIDCIRS) and TCR RNA copy counting.

The paper as a whole reports these results and caveats: Modeling indicated around 2.7 TCR RNA copies recovered per cell, compared with around 10 by digital PCR, which implies a capture efficiency of around 30%. Naive libraries contained spiked-in Jurkat TCR RNA (10 copies' worth), which is not part of the donor repertoire. In CMV-specific effector cells, clones with more than 20 RNA copies accounted for over 97% of molecules, whereas in naive cells such clones accounted for under 1%. When barcode sub-clustering was left out, chimeric consensus sequences inflated TCR diversity, with chimeras reaching as high as 47%. Identical TCR molecules sharing a barcode could cause highly expanded clone sizes to be underestimated. A single cell's worth of spiked-in Jurkat TCR RNA was reported detectable even among 850,000 to 1,000,000 naive CD8 T cells.

Library prep was done by PCR. Sequenced using a NextSeq 500. Bulk TCR libraries were prepared as previously described, using TCR primers listed in Table S5. The Qiagen AllPrep DNA/RNA kit was used to purify total RNA. Before analysis, reads from multiple sequencing runs of the same library were pooled. The published analysis was carried out like this. Reads were retained only if the reads had an exact TCR constant sequence, and the retained reads were trimmed to 150 nt and grouped according to their 12-nt molecular barcodes. Reads within each barcode group were sub-clustered using a 15% Levenshtein threshold, and quality-weighted consensus sequences were constructed for each RNA molecule. Non-functional sequences were filtered out, along with any lower-count sequence sitting one edit away from another sequence. On the basis of fitting two negative binomial distributions, barcode sub-clusters with fewer than 20% of the maximum read count were discarded. TCRdb reran the public reads through fastp at Q25 and MiXCR, keeping productive beta chains. Every entry covers one CDR3 protein and lists the most common genes and DNA from its rows. These V and J calls derive from TCRdb rather than the authors' analysis. For this sample there are approximately 100,000 distinct CDR3 sequences; around 33% appear just once. Around 4.2% of the sample comes from the top ten.

Concerning this clonotype: The antigen it recognizes is unknown. A much larger clone differs by one base, so this may be a read error.

Libraries of naive CD8 T cells were built from around 18,000 to 910,000 sorted cells, with 10%, 30% or 50% of the purified RNA used. Naive CD8 T cells were FACS-sorted as CD8+CD4-CCR7+CD45RA+ on a BD FACSAria II into RLT Plus buffer. Detection sensitivity was tested by spiking Jurkat RNA equal to over 8 TCR copies' worth into samples containing roughly 19,000-1,000,000 naive CD8 T cells. CD8 T cells were enriched using RosetteSep CD8+ T Cell Enrichment Cocktail and Ficoll-Paque, and the enriched cells then underwent ACK red cell lysis. Taken from cysteine to phenylalanine, the CDR3 has 12 residues. Only the CDR3 DNA stays, 36 bases, in frame from base 1. The germline V gene sets CDR1 to SGHRS and CDR2 to YFSETQ. Deletion took 0 bases off V and 6 bases off J, with a span of 7 bases between the germline ends.

This TCR derives from a human donor in good health. Some libraries in this study had Jurkat cell RNA spiked in. The chain employs TRBV5-1 and TRBJ2-7, with no confident D gene call. Sequences were obtained from naive CD8+ T cells from blood, with Jurkat cell RNA spiked in. The cell subset or site label here, explained by the study, means: FACS-sorted CD8+CD4-CCR7+CD45RA+ naive T cells. The nucleotide sequence reads TGCGCCAGCAGCTTGGTTGATACCGAGCAGTACTTC. This yields the protein CASSLVDTEQYF.